This T cell receptor (beta chain) was sequenced for a study of T cell changes during pregnancy in multiple sclerosis. V gave up 5 bases and J gave up 7 bases; unmatched junction bases: 8. CDR1 MNHEY and CDR2 SMNVEV come from the germline V gene (reference sequence). This CDR3 comprises 15 residues. Using immunoSEQ multiplex PCR, the repertoire was profiled, and TCRdb retains in-frame clones only, with some absent. The sample includes 130,000 or so clones, roughly 95% seen only once; the top ten take over 0.35%. The sequences come from peripheral blood, collected after pregnancy. The V gene is TRBV27, the J gene TRBJ2-1; 10 positions agree with TRBD2. This sequence originates from a female donor with multiple sclerosis, enrolled in a pregnancy study. The CDR3 nucleotides are TGTGCCAGCAGTCTACCTAGCGGGAGCCGGAATGAGCAGTTCTTC. It translates to CASSLPSGSRNEQFF.